This TCR beta chain was captured by sequencing in a study of cytomegalovirus exposure and HLA in healthy donors. Researchers ran the PCR with 60 Vbeta and 13 Jbeta primers. Repertoires were generated with immunoSEQ multiplex PCR, while TCRdb's copy carries only in-frame clones and drops some. The sample has about 130,000 clones, roughly 79% seen once. In the case of this clone: Its cognate antigen is unknown.

General observations from the study: DRB1 showed the most TCR associations and HLA-C the fewest in a later analysis, as rates varied by HLA locus. In vitro data verified three CMV-associated chains as specific for CMV antigens. Prior analysis indicated that the majority of TCR beta V segments exhibited productivity approximately 87% or approximately 30% of the time.

Trimming left V 6 bases short and J 0 bases short, with 15 bases between. Germline V gives CDR1 SGHVS, CDR2 FNYEAQ. This CDR3 comprises 15 residues. J is TRBJ2-7 and V is TRBV7-6; possible D gene TRBD2, 6 bases. This clonotype was obtained from a man between 18 and 29 years old in good health and CMV-seronegative. Specimen: PBMCs. The CDR3 sequence is CASSVDTGVSYEQYF. As DNA, the CDR3 is TGTGCCAGCAGTGTCGACACGGGGGTCTCCTACGAGCAGTACTTC.